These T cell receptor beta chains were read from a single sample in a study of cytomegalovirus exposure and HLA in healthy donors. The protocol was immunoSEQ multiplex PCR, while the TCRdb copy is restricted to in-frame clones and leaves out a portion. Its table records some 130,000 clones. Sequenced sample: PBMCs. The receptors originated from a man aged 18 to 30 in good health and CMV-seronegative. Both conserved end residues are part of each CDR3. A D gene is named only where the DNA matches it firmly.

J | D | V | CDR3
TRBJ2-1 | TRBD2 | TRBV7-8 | CASSLRLAGAYNEQFF
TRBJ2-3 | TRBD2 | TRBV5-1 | CASRNRGVIDTQYF
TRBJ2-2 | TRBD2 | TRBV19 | CATKIAGGTGELFF
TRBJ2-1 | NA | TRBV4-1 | CASSHPPRGNEQFF
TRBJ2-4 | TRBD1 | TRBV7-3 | CASSLGGQGRNIQYF
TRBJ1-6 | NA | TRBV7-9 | CASSLVTVNSPLHF
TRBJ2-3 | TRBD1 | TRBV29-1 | CSVEDWQGAGDTQYF
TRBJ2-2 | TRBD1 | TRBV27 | CASSFFGTGVTGELFF
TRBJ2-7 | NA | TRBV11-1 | CASSFGRGGYEQYF
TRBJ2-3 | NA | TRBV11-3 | CASSLLRGGTDTQYF
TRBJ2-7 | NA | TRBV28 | CASSLGGDEQYF
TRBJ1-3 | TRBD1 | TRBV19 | CASSSFPGGSGNTIYF
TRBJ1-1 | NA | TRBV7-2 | CASRVEGQGFGWTEAFF
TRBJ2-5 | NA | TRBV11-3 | CASSSRSVVVKETQYF
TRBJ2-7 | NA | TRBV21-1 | CASSKALTGYDICEQYF
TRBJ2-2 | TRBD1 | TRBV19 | CASSITGGNTGELFF
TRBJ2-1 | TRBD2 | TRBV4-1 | CASSQGREGRNEQFF
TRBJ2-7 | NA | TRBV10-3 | CAISEQGVTISYEQYF
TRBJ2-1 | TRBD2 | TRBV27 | CASSLSGAHNEQFF
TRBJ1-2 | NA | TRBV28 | CASSSGGWGGAMSLHYGYTF
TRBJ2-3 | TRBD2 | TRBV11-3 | CASSREGTDTQYF
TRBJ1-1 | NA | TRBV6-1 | CASSGGPGMNTEAFF
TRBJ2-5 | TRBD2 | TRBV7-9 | CASSPLRGGVGETQYF
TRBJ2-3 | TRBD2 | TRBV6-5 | CASSSGAGGPDTQYF
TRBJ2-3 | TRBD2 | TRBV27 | CASSARTSGGREDTQYF
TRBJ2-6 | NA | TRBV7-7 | CASSQNSGANVLTF
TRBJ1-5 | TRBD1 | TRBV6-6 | CASSLGQGGQPQHF
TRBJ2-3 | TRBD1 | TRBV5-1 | CASSLNSGQGNTQYF
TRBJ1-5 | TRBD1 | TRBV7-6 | CASSLGGQGVSNQPQHF
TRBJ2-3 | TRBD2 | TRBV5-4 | CASSPPFREGGTDTQYF
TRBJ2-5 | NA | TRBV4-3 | CASSRELGVQETQYF
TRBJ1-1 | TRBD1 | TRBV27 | CASRTGGTEAFF
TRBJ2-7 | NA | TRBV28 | CASHAGQGSREQYF
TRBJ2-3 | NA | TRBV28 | CASSLIDALTPDTQYF
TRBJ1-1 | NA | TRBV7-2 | CASSSPGKMNTEAFF
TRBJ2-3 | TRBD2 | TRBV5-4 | CASSLISGGSDTQYF
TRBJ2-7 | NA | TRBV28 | CASSSTGPQPTF
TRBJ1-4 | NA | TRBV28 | CASRVEEYEKLFF
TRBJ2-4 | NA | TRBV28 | CASSLVQGGSIKYF
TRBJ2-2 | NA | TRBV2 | CASIFSAGELFF
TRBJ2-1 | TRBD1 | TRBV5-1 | CASSLAPGQGRNEQFF
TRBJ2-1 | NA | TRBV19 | CASRREPSSYNEQFF
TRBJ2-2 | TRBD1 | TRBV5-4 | CASSEKDRGFPGELFF
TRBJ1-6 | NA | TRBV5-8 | CASAGESSYNSPLHF
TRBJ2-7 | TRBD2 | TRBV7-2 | CASSLAEELAHSYEQYF
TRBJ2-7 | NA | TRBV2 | CARAPRAMDEQYF